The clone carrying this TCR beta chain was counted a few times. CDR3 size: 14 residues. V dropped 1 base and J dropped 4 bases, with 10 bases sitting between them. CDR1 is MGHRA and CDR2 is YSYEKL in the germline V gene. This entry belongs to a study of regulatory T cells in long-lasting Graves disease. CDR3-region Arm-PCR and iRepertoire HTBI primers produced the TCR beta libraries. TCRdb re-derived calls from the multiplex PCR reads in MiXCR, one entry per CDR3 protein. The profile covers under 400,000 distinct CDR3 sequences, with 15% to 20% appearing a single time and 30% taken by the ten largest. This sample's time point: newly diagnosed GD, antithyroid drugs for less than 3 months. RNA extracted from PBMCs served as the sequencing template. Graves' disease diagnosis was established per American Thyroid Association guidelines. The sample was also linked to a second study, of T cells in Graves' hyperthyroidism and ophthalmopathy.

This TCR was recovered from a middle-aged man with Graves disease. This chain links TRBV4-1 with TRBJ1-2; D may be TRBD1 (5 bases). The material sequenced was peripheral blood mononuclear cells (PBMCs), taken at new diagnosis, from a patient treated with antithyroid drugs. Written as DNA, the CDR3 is TGCGCCAGCAGCCAAGTTCAAGGGACCTATGGCTACACCTTC. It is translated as CASSQVQGTYGYTF.